This entry concerns a single TCR beta chain. Its antigen is unidentified. This entry is derived from a study of OX40 agonist ivuxolimab in advanced cancers. Study at large: Patients undergoing dose escalation presented with hepatocellular carcinoma, melanoma, renal cell or head and neck cancer.

Generated by immunoSEQ multiplex PCR, the TCRdb table keeps only in-frame clones and is missing some. The sample comprises about 22,000 clones, roughly 88% of which are singletons, and roughly 36% rests with the top ten. CDR3 size: 18 residues. Trimming stripped 0 bases from V and 4 bases from J, with 21 bases between. Germline loops: CDR1 LGHNA, CDR2 YSLEER. Points from the study as a whole: Patients with a partial response at 0.1-3.0 mg/kg had among the lowest clonal expansion. Some patients without response likewise showed low normalized clonal expansion.

Specimen: CD4+ or CD8+ T cells sorted from blood, collected in a trial of the OX40 agonist ivuxolimab. This sequence joins TRBV4-3 and TRBJ2-5; possible D gene TRBD2, 7 bases. This clonotype was sampled from an adult with an advanced solid tumor such as melanoma, head and neck, liver or kidney cancer. The CDR3 nucleotides are TGCGCCAGCAGCCAAGAAGGGGGGGGCCTTGGGAGTGCAGAGACCCAGTACTTC. Translation gives CASSQEGGGLGSAETQYF.